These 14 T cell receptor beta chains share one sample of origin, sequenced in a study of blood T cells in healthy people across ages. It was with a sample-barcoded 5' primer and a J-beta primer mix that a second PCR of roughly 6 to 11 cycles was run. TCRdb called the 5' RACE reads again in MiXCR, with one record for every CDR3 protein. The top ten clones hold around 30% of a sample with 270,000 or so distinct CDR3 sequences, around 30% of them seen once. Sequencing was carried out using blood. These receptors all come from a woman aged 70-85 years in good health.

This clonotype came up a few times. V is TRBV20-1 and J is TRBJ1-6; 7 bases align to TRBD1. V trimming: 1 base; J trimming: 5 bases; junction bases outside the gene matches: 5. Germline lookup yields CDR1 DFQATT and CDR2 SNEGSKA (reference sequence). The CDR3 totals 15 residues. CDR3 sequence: CSARVGQSNNSPLHF. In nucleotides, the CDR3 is TGCAGTGCTAGAGTGGGACAGTCCAATAATTCACCCCTCCACTTT.

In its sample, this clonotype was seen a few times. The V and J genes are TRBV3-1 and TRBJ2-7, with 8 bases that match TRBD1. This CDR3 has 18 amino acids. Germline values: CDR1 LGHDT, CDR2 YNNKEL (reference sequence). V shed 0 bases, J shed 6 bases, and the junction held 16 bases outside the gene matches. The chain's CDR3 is CASSQDKGPGQVHSEQYF. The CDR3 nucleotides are TGTGCCAGCAGCCAAGATAAAGGCCCGGGACAGGTTCATAGCGAGCAGTACTTC.

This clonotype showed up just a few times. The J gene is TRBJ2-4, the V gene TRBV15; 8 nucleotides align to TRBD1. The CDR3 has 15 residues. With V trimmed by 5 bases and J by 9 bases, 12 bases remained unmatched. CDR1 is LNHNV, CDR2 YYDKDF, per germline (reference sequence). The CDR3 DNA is TGTGCCACCAGCCTTTGGAGCAGGGGGCTGGTCATTCAGTACTTC. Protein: CATSLWSRGLVIQYF.

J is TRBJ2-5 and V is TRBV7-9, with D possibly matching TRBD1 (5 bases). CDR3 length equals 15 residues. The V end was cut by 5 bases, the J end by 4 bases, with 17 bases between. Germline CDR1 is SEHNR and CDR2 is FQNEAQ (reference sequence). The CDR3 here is CASSPTFAGRETQYF. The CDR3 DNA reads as TGTGCCAGCAGCCCCACCTTTGCAGGGCGAGAGACCCAGTACTTC.

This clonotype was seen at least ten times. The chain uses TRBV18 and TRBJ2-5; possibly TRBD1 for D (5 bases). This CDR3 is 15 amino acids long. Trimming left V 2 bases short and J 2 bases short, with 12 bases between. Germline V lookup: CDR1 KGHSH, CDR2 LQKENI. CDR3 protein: CASSPNRQYQETQYF. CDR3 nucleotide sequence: TGTGCCAGCTCACCAAATCGACAGTATCAAGAGACCCAGTACTTC.

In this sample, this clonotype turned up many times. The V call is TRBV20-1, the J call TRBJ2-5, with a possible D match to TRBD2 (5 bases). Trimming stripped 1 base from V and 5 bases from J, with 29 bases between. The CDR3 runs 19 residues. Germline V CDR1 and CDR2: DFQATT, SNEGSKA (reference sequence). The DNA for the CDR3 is TGCAGTGCTAGAGTCGATAAGTACGGCGGGCTGGTAGTAGGGGAGACCCAGTACTTC. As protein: CSARVDKYGGLVVGETQYF.

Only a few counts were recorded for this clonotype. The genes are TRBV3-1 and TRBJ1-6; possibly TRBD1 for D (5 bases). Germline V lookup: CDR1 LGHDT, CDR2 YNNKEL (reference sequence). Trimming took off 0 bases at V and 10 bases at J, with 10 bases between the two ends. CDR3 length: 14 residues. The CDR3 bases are TGTGCCAGCAGCCAAGATTACGGGGGGTCACCCCTCCACTTT. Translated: CASSQDYGGSPLHF.

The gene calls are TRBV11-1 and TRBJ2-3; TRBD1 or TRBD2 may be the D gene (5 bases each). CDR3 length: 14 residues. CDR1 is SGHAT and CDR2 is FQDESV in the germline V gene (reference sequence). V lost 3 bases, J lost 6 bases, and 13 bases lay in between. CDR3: CASSFMGERDTQYF. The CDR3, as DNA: TGTGCCAGCAGCTTTATGGGGGAGCGCGATACGCAGTATTTT.

The CDR3 region is CAISESGDSGYTF. The CDR3, as DNA: TGTGCCATCAGTGAGTCGGGAGACTCTGGCTACACCTTC. The rearrangement joins TRBV10-3 to TRBJ1-2; no reliable D call. Germline CDR1 reads ENHRY; CDR2 reads SYGVKD. V lost 0 bases to trimming and J lost 7 bases, with 9 bases between them. The CDR3 loop spans 13 amino acids.

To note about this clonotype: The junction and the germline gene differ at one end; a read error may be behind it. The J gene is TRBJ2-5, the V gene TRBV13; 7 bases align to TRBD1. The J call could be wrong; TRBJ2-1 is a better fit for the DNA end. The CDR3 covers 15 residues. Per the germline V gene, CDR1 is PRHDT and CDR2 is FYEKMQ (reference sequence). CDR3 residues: CAGSLEVQGFSEQFF. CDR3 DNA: TGTGCCGGCAGCTTAGAGGTACAGGGGTTCTCTGAGCAGTTCTTC.

CDR3 nucleotides: TGTGCCAGCAGTTTAGAGGGCCCTGCCAGGAACCAGTACTTC. This gives the protein CASSLEGPARNQYF. The V gene is TRBV12-3 or TRBV12-4, the J gene TRBJ2-5; no clear D. Trimming stripped 1 base from V and 10 bases from J, with 16 bases between. The CDR3 length is 14 residues.

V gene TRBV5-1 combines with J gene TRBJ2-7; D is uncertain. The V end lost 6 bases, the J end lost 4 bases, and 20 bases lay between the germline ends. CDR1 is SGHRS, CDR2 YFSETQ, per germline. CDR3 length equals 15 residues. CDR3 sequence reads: CASTINGPRSYEQYF. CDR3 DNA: TGCGCCAGCACCATAAATGGGCCCAGATCATACGAGCAGTACTTC.

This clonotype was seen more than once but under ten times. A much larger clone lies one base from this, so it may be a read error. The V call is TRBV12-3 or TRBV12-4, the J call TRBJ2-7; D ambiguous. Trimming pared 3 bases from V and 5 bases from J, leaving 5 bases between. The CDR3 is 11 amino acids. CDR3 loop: CASSFADEQYF. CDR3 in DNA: TGTGCCAGCAGTTTTGCGGACGAGCAGTACTTC.

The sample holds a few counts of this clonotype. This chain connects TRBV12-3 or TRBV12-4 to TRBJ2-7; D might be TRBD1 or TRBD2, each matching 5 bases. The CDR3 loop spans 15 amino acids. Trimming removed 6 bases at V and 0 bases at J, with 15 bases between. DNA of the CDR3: TGTGCCAGCAGACCCGGGACGGTAAGCTCCTACGAGCAGTACTTC. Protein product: CASRPGTVSSYEQYF.